This TCR beta chain stems from a study of cytomegalovirus exposure and HLA in healthy donors. Overall study context: A prior analysis found about 110 million unique TCR beta sequences from some 190 million T cells.

Regarding this clone: The antigen is not known.

The V gene's germline CDR1 is SGHVS and CDR2 FNYEAQ. Unmatched junction bases numbered 7, after V lost 5 bases and J lost 1 base. The CDR3 covers 15 residues. The PCR ran on 60 Vbeta and 13 Jbeta primers. Measured with immunoSEQ multiplex PCR; TCRdb has only the in-frame clones, and not every one. This table holds about 39,000 clones. Study-level points and caveats: TCR beta V- and J-gene trimming was later associated with a missense DCLRE1C variant.

The chain employs TRBV7-6 and TRBJ2-5; 7 bases align to TRBD2. Source material: PBMCs. The receptor comes from a male donor in good health and CMV-seronegative. The CDR3 sequence: CASSPASGGQETQYF. The DNA for the CDR3 is TGTGCCAGCAGCCCCGCTTCGGGAGGCCAAGAGACCCAGTACTTC.